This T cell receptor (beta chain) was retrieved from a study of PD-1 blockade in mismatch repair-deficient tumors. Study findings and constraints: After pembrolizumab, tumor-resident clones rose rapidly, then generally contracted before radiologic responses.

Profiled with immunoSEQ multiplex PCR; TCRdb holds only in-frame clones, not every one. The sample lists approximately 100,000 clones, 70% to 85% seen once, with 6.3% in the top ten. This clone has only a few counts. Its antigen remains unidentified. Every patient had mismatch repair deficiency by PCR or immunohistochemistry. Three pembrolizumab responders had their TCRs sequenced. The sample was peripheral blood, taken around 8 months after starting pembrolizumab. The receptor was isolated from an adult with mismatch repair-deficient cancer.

CDR3 nucleotide sequence: TGCGCCAGCAGCTCGACAGGGGTTGGAAACACCATATATTTT. It yields the protein CASSSTGVGNTIYF. V and J are TRBV5-1 and TRBJ1-3; TRBD1 matches 8 bases. CDR1 is SGHRS and CDR2 is YFSETQ in the germline V gene. The CDR3 covers 14 residues. The junction had 2 bases not matched to a gene; V was cut back by 3 bases and J by 3 bases. Combining the CDR3 with reference TRBV5-1 and TRBJ1-3 gives the whole variable domain KAGVTQTPRYLIKTRGQQVTLSCSPISGHRSVSWYQQTPGQGLQFLFEYFSETQRNKGNFPGRFSGRQFSNSRSEMNVSTLELGDSALYLCASSSTGVGNTIYFGEGSWLTVV.